The 15 T cell receptor beta chains presented below share a single source sample, sequenced in a study of radiotherapy plus CTLA-4 blockade in lung cancer. The method was immunoSEQ multiplex PCR; TCRdb's version includes in-frame clones alone and lacks a portion of them. The data show about 120,000 clones, around 75% seen once. Sequenced here: peripheral blood, sampled from a patient treated with radiotherapy plus ipilimumab. These TCRs come from a human donor with non-small cell lung cancer who had a partial response to radiotherapy plus ipilimumab.

The chain combines TRBV5-1 with TRBJ1-5; D perhaps matches TRBD1 (6 bases). V shed 0 bases and J shed 2 bases, with 9 bases lying between them. Germline-derived CDR1 and CDR2 are SGHRS and YFSETQ. The CDR3 is made up of 15 amino acids. The CDR3 reads CASSLGSGGNQPQHF. CDR3 nucleotide sequence: TGCGCCAGCAGCTTGGGCTCAGGGGGCAATCAGCCCCAGCATTTT.

This clone was detected only a few times. The CDR3 loop is CAISVTSGKLSGANVLTF. The CDR3 DNA reads as TGTGCCATCAGTGTTACTAGCGGGAAACTCTCTGGGGCCAACGTCCTGACTTTC. The chain uses TRBV10-3 and TRBJ2-6, with TRBD2 identical over 10 bases. This CDR3 has 18 residues. The V segment lost 4 bases and the J segment 0 bases; nucleotides outside the gene matches: 6. Germline lookup yields CDR1 ENHRY and CDR2 SYGVKD.

The chain links TRBV28 to TRBJ1-4; 9 bases fit TRBD1. V was clipped by 7 bases and J by 8 bases; unmatched bases: 8. The CDR3 has 14 residues. Germline loops: CDR1 MDHEN, CDR2 SYDVKM. The CDR3 protein is CASNQQGAGEKLFF. The CDR3 bases are TGTGCCAGCAACCAACAGGGGGCGGGGGAAAAACTGTTTTTT. The complete variable domain, with remaining parts taken from reference TRBV28 and TRBJ1-4, reads DVKVTQSSRYLVKRTGEKVFLECVQDMDHENMFWYRQDPGLGLRLIYFSYDVKMKEKGDIPEGYSVSREKKERFSLILESASTNQTSMYLCASNQQGAGEKLFFGSGTQLSVL.

This rearrangement joins TRBV9 to TRBJ2-1; D possibly corresponds to TRBD2 (6 bases). Trimming took off 0 bases at V and 0 bases at J, with 7 bases between the two ends. The germline gives CDR1 SGDLS, CDR2 YYNGEE. This CDR3 region has 15 residues. CDR3 bases: TGTGCCAGCAGCGTAGGGAGGGTCTCCTACAATGAGCAGTTCTTC. It yields the protein CASSVGRVSYNEQFF.

The chain couples TRBV18 to TRBJ2-3; D is unresolved. CDR3 length: 14 amino acids. V was trimmed by 8 bases and J by 4 bases, leaving 16 bases between them. Germline V gives CDR1 KGHSH, CDR2 LQKENI. CDR3 DNA sequence: TGTGCCAGCCGAGCCCAGCGTGAGGCAGATACGCAGTATTTT. Translated: CASRAQREADTQYF. Filled out from reference TRBV18 and TRBJ2-3, the complete variable domain reads NAGVMQNPRHLVRRRGQEARLRCSPMKGHSHVYWYRQLPEEGLKFMVYLQKENIIDESGMPKERFSAEFPKEGPSILRIQQVVRGDSAAYFCASRAQREADTQYFGPGTRLTVL.

The table lists this clone with a few counts. This chain links TRBV7-9 with TRBJ2-3, with TRBD2 as a possible D gene (5 bases). The CDR3 has 13 residues. Germline values: CDR1 SEHNR, CDR2 FQNEAQ (reference sequence). V was trimmed by 5 bases and J by 14 bases, leaving 20 bases between them. The CDR3 reads CASSLSASSLLYF. The CDR3 nucleotides are TGTGCCAGCAGCCTTAGCGCATCGTCCCTCCTGTATTTT.

The chain recombines TRBV10-1 with TRBJ1-1; D not certain. Looked up from germline, CDR1 is WNHNN and CDR2 is SYGVQD (reference sequence). CDR3 length equals 13 residues. Deletions cut 7 bases from V and 1 base from J, with 10 bases between. The chain's CDR3 is CASNSHQNTEAFF. The CDR3 region has the DNA TGCGCCAGCAATAGTCACCAGAACACTGAAGCTTTCTTT.

The rearrangement uses TRBV2 and TRBJ2-2, with TRBD2 as a possible D gene (5 bases). V lost 7 bases, J lost 1 base, and 7 bases lay in between. CDR3 length equals 13 residues. Germline assignment: CDR1 SNHLY and CDR2 FYNNEI. The CDR3 nucleotides read TGTGCCAGCACGAGGGAGAACACCGGGGAGCTGTTTTTT. Encoded protein: CASTRENTGELFF.

The genes are TRBV5-1 and TRBJ1-1; D remains unclear. The germline V gene has CDR1 SGHRS and CDR2 YFSETQ. This CDR3 is 14 amino acids long. V lost 0 bases to trimming and J lost 1 base, with 7 bases between them. Here the CDR3 reads CASSLVAGNTEAFF. The CDR3 nucleotides read TGCGCCAGCAGCTTGGTGGCGGGGAACACTGAAGCTTTCTTT.

The J gene is TRBJ2-3, the V gene TRBV5-1, with 10 bases that match TRBD2. V was clipped by 0 bases and J by 1 base; unmatched bases: 2. The germline CDR1 and CDR2 sequences are SGHRS and YFSETQ. This CDR3 has 16 amino acids. CDR3 region: CASSLGGTSGTDTQYF. The CDR3 DNA follows: TGCGCCAGCAGCTTGGGTGGGACTAGCGGCACAGATACGCAGTATTTT. The full variable domain, with the rest looked up from reference TRBV5-1 and TRBJ2-3, is KAGVTQTPRYLIKTRGQQVTLSCSPISGHRSVSWYQQTPGQGLQFLFEYFSETQRNKGNFPGRFSGRQFSNSRSEMNVSTLELGDSALYLCASSLGGTSGTDTQYFGPGTRLTVL.

The chain carries TRBV19 and TRBJ2-1; D unresolved. Germline loops: CDR1 LNHDA, CDR2 SQIVND (reference sequence). This CDR3 has 13 residues. Deletions cut 6 bases from V and 4 bases from J, with 10 bases between. The CDR3: CASRPQEYNEQFF. The CDR3 DNA reads TGTGCCAGTAGACCCCAGGAATACAATGAGCAGTTCTTC. The whole variable domain, filled in from reference TRBV19 and TRBJ2-1, reads DGGITQSPKYLFRKEGQNVTLSCEQNLNHDAMYWYRQDPGQGLRLIYYSQIVNDFQKGDIAEGYSVSREKKESFPLTVTSAQKNPTAFYLCASRPQEYNEQFFGPGTRLTVL.

The V gene is TRBV18, the J gene TRBJ2-7; the D is unclear. This CDR3 is 15 amino acids long. From germline, CDR1 is KGHSH and CDR2 LQKENI. Trimming shortened V by 3 bases and J by 0 bases, and 12 bases separated the two germline ends. The CDR3 region has the DNA TGTGCCAGCTCACCGACCGGATGGGGCTCCTACGAGCAGTACGTC. Its translation: CASSPTGWGSYEQYV.

This rearrangement joins TRBV28 to TRBJ2-2; TRBD2 matches at 14 bases. Trimming took 3 bases from V and 11 from J; bases not matched to a gene: 5. In germline, CDR1 is MDHEN, CDR2 SYDVKM. This CDR3 is built from 15 residues. The CDR3 here is CASSLGLAGEVELFF. The CDR3 DNA reads TGTGCCAGCAGTTTGGGACTAGCGGGAGAAGTAGAGCTGTTTTTT.

J is TRBJ2-3 and V is TRBV2; 8 positions match TRBD2. CDR1 is SNHLY and CDR2 is FYNNEI in the germline V gene. V gave up 4 bases and J gave up 3 bases; unmatched junction bases: 6. There are 15 residues in the CDR3. The DNA for the CDR3 is TGTGCCAGCAGTGGAGTTAGCGGGATGACAGATACGCAGTATTTT. Amino acid sequence: CASSGVSGMTDTQYF.

This clone has a single count. CDR3 in amino acids: CASSLAYGSLAGSYNEQFF. In DNA form, the CDR3 reads TGTGCCAGCAGCTTAGCATACGGGTCACTAGCGGGGAGCTACAATGAGCAGTTCTTC. V usage is TRBV7-2 and J usage is TRBJ2-1, with 10 bases fitting TRBD2. CDR1 and CDR2 (germline): SGHTA, FQGNSA. There are 19 residues in the CDR3. V dropped 0 bases and J dropped 3; count of bases not matched to a gene: 11.